A single sample is the source of the 26 T cell receptor beta chains below, sequenced in a study of cytomegalovirus exposure and HLA in healthy donors. Generated by immunoSEQ multiplex PCR, the TCRdb table keeps only in-frame clones and is missing some. Here the sample spans 130,000 to 150,000 clones, roughly nine tenths being singletons. Material: PBMCs. All receptors derive from a woman younger than 35 in good health and CMV-seropositive.

The chain carries TRBV6-5 and TRBJ1-2; tentative D call: TRBD1 (5 bases). V gave up 7 bases and J gave up 4 bases, with 16 bases separating them. The CDR3 has 14 residues. CDR1 MNHEY and CDR2 SVGAGI come from the germline V gene. The CDR3 sequence is CASTLGGAAYGYTF. The CDR3 DNA follows: TGTGCCAGCACCCTCGGCGGGGCCGCCTATGGCTACACCTTC.

CDR3 coding DNA: TGTGCCAGTAGTATGGGACAGCCTTTGAGCTCTGGAAACACCATATATTTT. Translated, it gives CASSMGQPLSSGNTIYF. The chain has TRBV19 and TRBJ1-3; 7 bases are shared with TRBD1. Germline trimming cut 3 bases from V and 0 bases from J; bases unmatched to any gene: 8. Per germline, CDR1 LNHDA and CDR2 SQIVND (reference sequence). This CDR3 comprises 17 residues. Together with reference TRBV19 and TRBJ1-3, the CDR3 gives the full variable domain: DGGITQSPKYLFRKEGQNVTLSCEQNLNHDAMYWYRQDPGQGLRLIYYSQIVNDFQKGDIAEGYSVSREKKESFPLTVTSAQKNPTAFYLCASSMGQPLSSGNTIYFGEGSWLTVV.

This clone has only one observation. The CDR3 sequence is CASYLAGEYEQYF. CDR3 nucleotide sequence: TGTGCCAGTTATCTAGCTGGGGAATACGAGCAGTACTTC. The rearrangement joins TRBV6-5 to TRBJ2-7; possibly TRBD2 for D (5 bases). V was cut by 9 bases and J by 4 bases, with 16 bases left in between. Germline V gene lookup returns CDR1 MNHEY and CDR2 SVGAGI. The CDR3 runs to 13 residues.

This sequence joins TRBV9 and TRBJ2-7; D is unclear. V was cut by 0 bases and J by 10 bases, with 11 bases left in between. The CDR3 loop spans 12 amino acids. Germline values: CDR1 SGDLS, CDR2 YYNGEE. The CDR3 protein is CASSVDSSEQYF. The DNA for the CDR3 is TGTGCCAGCAGCGTAGACTCCAGCGAACAGTACTTC.

The chain uses TRBV7-9 and TRBJ2-2; maybe TRBD1 (5 bases). The CDR3 has 15 amino acids. Germline V gene sequence: CDR1 SEHNR, CDR2 FQNEAQ (reference sequence). Between the trimmed V and J ends, which lost 4 bases and 6 bases, there was a span of 15 bases. CDR3 in DNA: TGTGCCAGCAGCTCCGGTTGGGGCCTCCCCGGGGAGCTGTTTTTT. Residues: CASSSGWGLPGELFF.

This clone was counted between two and nine times. The J gene is TRBJ1-2, the V gene TRBV15, with a tentative D call TRBD1 (5 bases). The CDR3 covers 13 residues. Germline V gene lookup returns CDR1 LNHNV and CDR2 YYDKDF (reference sequence). V shed 0 bases and J shed 7 bases, with 9 bases lying between them. The chain's CDR3 is CATSRDLTAGYTF. For the CDR3, the DNA is TGTGCCACCAGCAGAGACCTGACAGCTGGCTACACCTTC. Based on the CDR3 plus reference TRBV15 and TRBJ1-2, the full variable domain is DAMVIQNPRYQVTQFGKPVTLSCSQTLNHNVMYWYQQKSSQAPKLLFHYYDKDFNNEADTPDNFQSRRPNTSFCFLDIRSPGLGDTAMYLCATSRDLTAGYTFGSGTRLTVV.

V is TRBV5-4 and J is TRBJ1-1, with a possible D match to TRBD1 (5 bases). This CDR3 region has 15 residues. The germline gives CDR1 SGHNT, CDR2 YYREEE (reference sequence). The ends were cut back, 4 bases at V and 4 bases at J, with 17 bases in the middle. Here the CDR3 reads CASSSYRKVTTEAFF. In DNA form, the CDR3 reads TGTGCCAGCAGCAGCTACAGGAAGGTTACCACTGAAGCTTTCTTT. Looking up the rest from reference TRBV5-4 and TRBJ1-1 gives the full variable domain: ETGVTQSPTHLIKTRGQQVTLRCSSQSGHNTVSWYQQALGQGPQFIFQYYREEENGRGNFPPRFSGLQFPNYSSELNVNALELDDSALYLCASSSYRKVTTEAFFGQGTRLTVV.

This clone has only one observation. V and J are TRBV6-6 and TRBJ1-2, with D tentatively TRBD1 (5 bases). The CDR3 loop spans 13 amino acids. V was clipped by 7 bases and J by 5 bases, with 14 bases between them. Germline V lookup: CDR1 MNHNY, CDR2 SVGAGI (reference sequence). As DNA, the CDR3 is TGTGCCAGCACCAAGCCGACAGATTATGGCTACACCTTC. Translation gives CASTKPTDYGYTF.

V and J are TRBV5-1 and TRBJ2-6; D is undetermined. Per germline, CDR1 SGHRS and CDR2 YFSETQ. The CDR3 runs 16 residues. Trimming removed 0 bases at V and 0 bases at J, with 7 bases between. CDR3: CASSLGHPSGANVLTF. The CDR3 DNA reads TGCGCCAGCAGCTTGGGGCATCCCTCTGGGGCCAACGTCCTGACTTTC.

The rearrangement uses TRBV7-2 and TRBJ2-2; 7 bases align to TRBD1. The CDR3 runs 16 residues. V shed 6 bases, J shed 0 bases, and the junction held 7 bases outside the gene matches. CDR1 is SGHTA and CDR2 is FQGNSA in the germline V gene. The CDR3 nucleotides read TGTGCCAGCAGTGCTGCCGGGACAGCGAACACCGGGGAGCTGTTTTTT. Its protein is CASSAAGTANTGELFF.

V usage is TRBV27 and J usage is TRBJ1-2; 7 positions match TRBD1. Unmatched junction bases numbered 7, after V lost 5 bases and J lost 4 bases. CDR3 length equals 14 residues. Germline loops: CDR1 MNHEY, CDR2 SMNVEV (reference sequence). CDR3 bases: TGTGCCAGCAGTCCGAAACAGGGGAGCTATGGCTACACCTTC. This sequence encodes CASSPKQGSYGYTF.

The V gene is TRBV7-6, the J gene TRBJ2-5; 10 nucleotides line up with TRBD1. The CDR3 has 19 amino acids. After removal of 2 bases from V and 1 base from J, the junction contained 13 bases not matched to a gene. Germline V lookup: CDR1 SGHVS, CDR2 FNYEAQ. The CDR3 nucleotides read TGTGCCAGCAGCTTAATCGACAGGGGGCGCGGCGGATCCCAAGAGACCCAGTACTTC. Protein product: CASSLIDRGRGGSQETQYF.

The chain employs TRBV11-2 and TRBJ1-2, with D unresolved. Between the trimmed V and J ends, which lost 5 bases and 3 bases, there was a span of 16 bases. CDR3 length: 15 amino acids. The germline V gene has CDR1 SGHAT and CDR2 FQNNGV. CDR3 in amino acids: CASSPREAIYYGYTF. The CDR3 DNA is TGTGCCAGCAGCCCCCGGGAAGCCATTTACTATGGCTACACCTTC.

The V and J genes are TRBV19 and TRBJ1-2; 12 bases align to TRBD1. CDR3 length: 16 amino acids. Trimming removed 7 bases from V and 1 base from J; junction bases left unmatched: 7. The germline V gene has CDR1 LNHDA and CDR2 SQIVND (reference sequence). CDR3 sequence (DNA): TGTGCCAGTAAAGGCCGGGACAGGGGGCTTAACTATGGCTACACCTTC. Translating gives CASKGRDRGLNYGYTF.

The rearrangement links TRBV28 to TRBJ1-1, with D unresolved. Germline-derived CDR1 and CDR2 are MDHEN and SYDVKM. V was cut by 3 bases and J by 8 bases, with 25 bases left in between. This CDR3 is 17 amino acids long. CDR3 sequence (DNA): TGTGCCAGCAGTTTGGATGTGGGTTTTCCGTTGAGGTCCGAAGCTTTCTTT. Translation: CASSLDVGFPLRSEAFF.

The chain links TRBV28 to TRBJ1-2, with 10 bases matching TRBD1. CDR3 size: 17 residues. V dropped 5 bases and J dropped 3; count of bases not matched to a gene: 12. Germline V gene lookup returns CDR1 MDHEN and CDR2 SYDVKM. CDR3 region: CASSPRGQGQGYYGYTF. The CDR3 region has the DNA TGTGCCAGCAGTCCCCGGGGACAGGGGCAAGGGTACTATGGCTACACCTTC.

The chain joins TRBV6-6 to TRBJ1-1, with TRBD1 as a possible D gene (5 bases). This CDR3 comprises 15 residues. Between the trimmed V and J ends, which lost 7 bases and 4 bases, there was a span of 19 bases. Germline V gene lookup returns CDR1 MNHNY and CDR2 SVGAGI (reference sequence). CDR3 amino acids: CASTQGRSGFTEAFF. The CDR3 DNA is TGTGCCAGCACTCAGGGAAGGTCAGGGTTCACTGAAGCTTTCTTT.

The chain carries TRBV19 and TRBJ2-1, with TRBD2 matching 9 bases. Germline loops: CDR1 LNHDA, CDR2 SQIVND (reference sequence). Losses at the gene ends were 7 bases for V and 5 bases for J; bases not matched to a gene: 3. CDR3 length equals 13 residues. CDR3 coding DNA: TGTGCCAGTAACAGCGGGGGGAACAATGAGCAGTTCTTC. Its translation is CASNSGGNNEQFF.

The rearrangement joins TRBV5-6 to TRBJ2-3, with TRBD1 as a possible D gene (6 bases). Trimming cost V 4 bases and J 6 bases, with 15 bases left between them. CDR1 and CDR2 (germline): SGHDT, YYEEEE. This CDR3 comprises 14 residues. The CDR3 here is CASSTTGFGDTQYF. The CDR3 DNA follows: TGTGCCAGCAGCACCACAGGGTTCGGGGATACGCAGTATTTT. The complete variable domain, with remaining parts taken from reference TRBV5-6 and TRBJ2-3, reads DAGVTQSPTHLIKTRGQQVTLRCSPKSGHDTVSWYQQALGQGPQFIFQYYEEEERQRGNFPDRFSGHQFPNYSSELNVNALLLGDSALYLCASSTTGFGDTQYFGPGTRLTVL.

The chain carries TRBV9 and TRBJ1-3; unclear D gene. Germline CDR1 SGDLS, CDR2 YYNGEE. CDR3 length: 15 amino acids. Trimming removed 4 bases from V and 0 bases from J, with 11 bases in between. The CDR3 spells CASSPAGSSGNTIYF. The CDR3 bases are TGTGCCAGCAGCCCGGCGGGGAGCTCTGGAAACACCATATATTTT.

The CDR3 sequence is CASSQDIAGFTDTQYF. The CDR3 bases are TGCGCCAGCAGCCAAGATATAGCGGGGTTCACAGATACGCAGTATTTT. The chain uses TRBV4-1 and TRBJ2-3; 8 bases are a match to TRBD2. The V segment lost 0 bases and the J segment 2 bases; nucleotides outside the gene matches: 4. Germline loops: CDR1 MGHRA, CDR2 YSYEKL. CDR3 size: 16 residues.

This chain uses TRBV4-1 with TRBJ2-1, with 10 bases lining up with TRBD2. V gave up 4 bases and J gave up 6 bases; unmatched junction bases: 6. CDR3 size: 15 residues. Per the germline V gene, CDR1 is MGHRA and CDR2 is YSYEKL. The CDR3 nucleotides are TGCGCCAGCAGCCCGACTAGCGGGCCTTTCAATGAGCAGTTCTTC. This translates into CASSPTSGPFNEQFF.

The chain joins TRBV21-1 to TRBJ2-4; TRBD2, as called in the table, went unchecked against the DNA. TRBV21-1 is recorded as a pseudogene. The CDR3 length is 11 residues. The CDR3 is CASSSSDIQYF. DNA of the CDR3: TGTGCCAGCAGCAGCAGCGACATTCAGTACTTC.

Worth noting for this clone: Since the CDR3 does not end with the conserved phenylalanine or tryptophan, this likely comes from a read error. The DNA is left out, because the CDR3 cannot be placed on it with certainty; the CDR3 is given as TCRdb lists it. The chain combines TRBV10-1 with TRBJ1-5; the table's D call TRBD1 went unverified against the DNA. The CDR3 region is 12 residues in length, termini included. The germline CDR1 and CDR2 sequences are WNHNN and SYGVQD (reference sequence). CDR3 sequence reads: CASSGTDGGGKV.

The J gene is TRBJ1-6, the V gene TRBV18; unclear D gene. Deletions cut 3 bases from V and 11 bases from J, with 11 bases between. Germline CDR1 is KGHSH and CDR2 is LQKENI. The CDR3 runs to 13 residues. The CDR3 region has the DNA TGTGCCAGCTCACCCGCCGATGGCCCACCCCTCCACTTT. It specifies CASSPADGPPLHF.

A remark on this clone: Other DNA sequences within the sample encode an identical CDR3. J is TRBJ1-5 and V is TRBV30; D unresolved. The CDR3 loop spans 13 amino acids. Germline lookup yields CDR1 GTSNPN and CDR2 SVGIG (reference sequence). V was pared by 3 bases and J by 4 bases, with 10 bases between. In DNA form, the CDR3 reads TGTGCCTGGAGCGTCGGGGATAATCAGCCCCAGCATTTT. This codes for CAWSVGDNQPQHF.